The T cell receptor beta chain under discussion was sequenced for a study of T-cell reconstitution after alpha-beta-depleted transplantation in children (dated by TCRdb to 2016 to 2017). Study-level background: Using TCR repertoire profiling, the study quantitatively followed how T-cell immune reconstitution unfolded in children after TCRalphabeta/CD19-depleted allogeneic hematopoietic cell transplantation.

The sample's treatment or condition label, decoded: allogeneic hematopoietic cell transplantation with graft depleted of TCRalphabeta T cells and CD19 B cells. The children who served as transplant recipients had been given grafts of TCRalphabeta/CD19-depleted allogeneic hematopoietic cells. Of note for this clonotype: Its antigen has not been determined. No much larger clone exists at a distance of one base, and base qualities are not known.

The protocol used for the library was PCR. These reads were obtained on an Illumina HiSeq 2500. TCR library preparation used molecular barcoding, with unique molecular identifiers applied to normalize quantification of the TCRbeta repertoire. Using fastp at Q25 and MiXCR, TCRdb reprocessed the public reads and kept productive beta chains. Here each entry gathers all rows of one CDR3 protein and keeps the most common genes and DNA. The sample includes 250,000 to 300,000 distinct CDR3 sequences, with about 9.9% observed a single time. The leading ten clones occupy 20% to 25% of the sample. Via the germline V gene (reference sequence), CDR1 is DFQATT and CDR2 SNEGSKA. The CDR3 contains 13 residues, cysteine and phenylalanine counted. Solely the CDR3 DNA is kept, with 39 bases framed from the first base. V loses 1 base, J loses 1 base, and the germline ends lie 4 bases apart. The study at large found these results: The apparently early alphabetaT-cell count recovery about two months after transplant was reportedly dependent on only several hundred rapidly expanded clones derived from non-depleted graft cells. Over subsequent months, a decline in hyperexpanded clone frequencies was noted, and after one year, T-cell counts and TCRbeta diversity were mostly ascribed to newly produced T cells. In some patients, high TCRbeta diversity at day 60 was attributed to recipient T cells and intrathymic progenitors that had survived conditioning.

The clonotype comes from a male patient between 2 and 15 years old who had a stem cell transplant for chronic granulomatous disease, so the T cells may come from the graft donor. The sequenced sample was peripheral blood, obtained 180 days after TCRalphabeta/CD19-depleted stem cell transplant. The chain uses TRBV20-1 and TRBJ2-2, with no confident D gene call. The DNA sequence is TGCAGTGCTAGAGTGGGGAACACCGGGGAGCTGTTTTTT. It codes for CSARVGNTGELFF.